These 23 T cell receptor beta chains were sequenced from one sample in a study of CD8 T cells in ankylosing spondylitis. TCRdb fed the 5' RACE reads into MiXCR, producing one record per CDR3 protein. This table has around 150,000 distinct CDR3 sequences, around 17% appearing once. The sample consisted of blood, either unsorted or a sorted T cell fraction (not recorded which). These receptors were taken from a male donor with ankylosing spondylitis or in good health (not recorded which).

There are a few counts of this clonotype. CDR3 region: CASSLGTSANQETQYF. CDR3 nucleotides: TGTGCCAGCAGCCTCGGGACTAGCGCCAACCAAGAGACCCAGTACTTC. The chain employs TRBV11-2 and TRBJ2-5; TRBD2 aligns across 10 bases. Trimming at V came to 5 bases and at J to 0 bases, leaving 6 bases not matched to a gene. Per the germline V gene, CDR1 is SGHAT and CDR2 is FQNNGV. The CDR3 is 16 amino acids.

This clonotype has a count of ten or more. The chain has TRBV12-3 or TRBV12-4 and TRBJ2-2; D unclear. The CDR3 totals 16 residues. V shed 1 base and J shed 8 bases, with 17 bases lying between them. The CDR3 is CASSLEQARNAGELFF. In nucleotides, the CDR3 is TGTGCCAGCAGTTTAGAGCAGGCAAGGAATGCGGGGGAGCTGTTTTTT.

This clonotype was seen a few times. This rearrangement joins TRBV29-1 to TRBJ1-1; possible D gene TRBD1, 6 bases. Germline CDR1 reads SQVTM; CDR2 reads ANQGSEA. Trimming took 5 bases from V and 6 from J, leaving 10 bases between them. The CDR3 is 11 amino acids. The CDR3 spells CSVLGAAEAFF. The CDR3 DNA reads TGCAGCGTTCTGGGGGCGGCTGAAGCTTTCTTT.

This clonotype was picked up a small number of times. The gene calls are TRBV6-5 and TRBJ1-1; D remains unclear. With 7 bases removed from V and 8 bases from J, the gap between germline ends came to 11 bases. The CDR3 has 11 amino acids. Germline lookup yields CDR1 MNHEY and CDR2 SVGAGI. The CDR3 is CASIVGREAFF. In nucleotides, the CDR3 is TGTGCCAGCATAGTGGGCCGCGAAGCTTTCTTT.

This clonotype was seen ten or more times. This chain links TRBV5-1 with TRBJ1-1, with D possibly matching TRBD1 (5 bases). CDR1 is SGHRS, CDR2 YFSETQ, per germline. CDR3 length: 14 residues. Trimming took off 5 bases at V and 4 bases at J, with 15 bases between the two ends. The CDR3 DNA follows: TGCGCCAGCAGTTCTCGGACGGGGGGCACTGAAGCTTTCTTT. This encodes CASSSRTGGTEAFF.

This clonotype has a count of ten or more. This chain joins TRBV20-1 and TRBJ1-5; 10 nucleotides line up with TRBD1. The CDR3 is 17 amino acids. CDR1 and CDR2 (germline): DFQATT, SNEGSKA (reference sequence). Trimming at V came to 1 base and at J to 5 bases, leaving 11 bases not matched to a gene. CDR3 residues: CSARGYSTGGRHQPQHF. CDR3 DNA sequence: TGCAGTGCTAGAGGTTACTCGACAGGGGGCCGACATCAGCCCCAGCATTTT.

V usage is TRBV6-5 and J usage is TRBJ2-1; no reliable D call. This CDR3 has 14 amino acids. Germline values: CDR1 MNHEY, CDR2 SVGAGI. Trimming took off 4 bases at V and 0 bases at J, with 7 bases between the two ends. CDR3 DNA sequence: TGTGCCAGCAGTTGGCGGAGCTCCTACAATGAGCAGTTCTTC. Translated: CASSWRSSYNEQFF.

This clonotype was picked up a small number of times. The genes are TRBV28 and TRBJ2-1; D unresolved. CDR3 length: 13 amino acids. In germline, CDR1 is MDHEN, CDR2 SYDVKM. V was pared by 6 bases and J by 5 bases, with 11 bases between. CDR3 nucleotides: TGTGCCAGCAGCGTTCCCGGCCACAATGAGCAGTTCTTC. This translates into CASSVPGHNEQFF.

V is TRBV28 and J is TRBJ1-6; 8 bases agree with TRBD1. J lost 5 bases, V lost 6 bases, and 9 bases had no gene match. CDR3 length equals 16 residues. Germline assignment: CDR1 MDHEN and CDR2 SYDVKM. CDR3 sequence (DNA): TGTGCCAGCAGCCTAGGCCGACAGGGGCATAATTCACCCCTCCACTTT. This encodes CASSLGRQGHNSPLHF.

As concerns this clonotype: This may be a read error, as it is one base from a much larger clone. The chain carries TRBV5-1 and TRBJ1-6; TRBD1 might be the D (6 bases). Germline CDR1 is SGHRS and CDR2 is YFSETQ. V lost 2 bases, J lost 7 bases, and 16 bases lay in between. CDR3 length: 16 residues. The CDR3 reads CASSLSGDRRNSPLHF. DNA of the CDR3: TGCGCCAGCAGCTTATCAGGGGACCGGAGGAATTCACCCCTCCACTTT. Variable domain in full (rest from reference TRBV5-1 and TRBJ1-6): KAGVTQTPRYLIKTRGQQVTLSCSPISGHRSVSWYQQTPGQGLQFLFEYFSETQRNKGNFPGRFSGRQFSNSRSEMNVSTLELGDSALYLCASSLSGDRRNSPLHFGNGTRLTVT.

This clonotype was counted ten times or more. The chain joins TRBV6-1 to TRBJ1-1; a weak D match, TRBD1 (5 bases). CDR3 length: 14 amino acids. Between the trimmed V and J ends, which lost 2 bases and 5 bases, there was a span of 12 bases. Germline V CDR1 and CDR2: MNHNS, SASEGT. The CDR3, as DNA: TGTGCCAGCAGTGAAAGTCGGGGGAAGACTGAAGCTTTCTTT. This sequence encodes CASSESRGKTEAFF.

This clonotype was counted a single time. This chain connects TRBV6-6 to TRBJ2-3; 10 positions agree with TRBD2. This CDR3 is built from 18 residues. CDR1 and CDR2 from the germline V gene are MNHNY and SVGAGI (reference sequence). The ends lost 2 bases at V and 3 bases at J; junction bases unmatched: 11. Written as DNA, the CDR3 is TGTGCCAGCAGTTACGCCCCGTTGGGAGCGGGAGGGACAGATACGCAGTATTTT. This sequence encodes CASSYAPLGAGGTDTQYF.

Many counts were recorded for this clonotype. The rearrangement links TRBV20-1 to TRBJ2-5, with a possible D match to TRBD1 (5 bases). Germline V gene lookup returns CDR1 DFQATT and CDR2 SNEGSKA (reference sequence). This CDR3 has 11 amino acids. The CDR3 DNA is TGCAGCGGACATGGCGAAGAGACCCAGTACTTC. It encodes CSGHGEETQYF.

This clonotype showed up just a few times. The chain recombines TRBV4-1 with TRBJ1-2; D not resolved. The CDR3 runs to 14 residues. Germline CDR1 MGHRA, CDR2 YSYEKL. V was shortened by 0 bases and J by 4 bases, with 9 bases between the two germline ends. CDR3 loop: CASSQDPGPYGYTF. The CDR3 coding sequence is TGCGCCAGCAGCCAAGATCCGGGTCCCTATGGCTACACCTTC.

This clonotype appeared a few times. The V call is TRBV7-8, the J call TRBJ1-2, with a possible D match to TRBD1 (6 bases). Trimming stripped 1 base from V and 3 bases from J, with 12 bases between. The V gene's germline CDR1 is SGHVS and CDR2 FQNEAQ. The CDR3 extends over 15 amino acids. The CDR3 nucleotides are TGTGCCAGCAGCTTAGACCGCGGGGGCGACTATGGCTACACCTTC. Amino acid sequence: CASSLDRGGDYGYTF.

This clonotype was counted at least ten times. This chain joins TRBV29-1 and TRBJ1-4; no firm D call. The germline gives CDR1 SQVTM, CDR2 ANQGSEA. Trimming removed 4 bases from V and 3 bases from J, with 12 bases in between. The CDR3 spans 14 residues. The CDR3 bases are TGCAGCGTTGCGGAGGGCTCGGCTAATGAAAAACTGTTTTTT. It encodes CSVAEGSANEKLFF.

This clonotype was detected only a few times. The J gene is TRBJ2-4, the V gene TRBV12-3 or TRBV12-4, with TRBD1 matching over 9 bases. The CDR3 consists of 16 residues. Trimming removed 4 bases from V and 1 base from J; junction bases left unmatched: 5. CDR3 DNA: TGTGCCAGCAGTTGGACAGGGGATCGGGCCAAAAACATTCAGTACTTC. Protein product: CASSWTGDRAKNIQYF.

This clonotype has only a few counts. This chain connects TRBV29-1 to TRBJ2-1, with D uncertain. The CDR3 consists of 13 residues. The V end lost 2 bases, the J end lost 8 bases, and 13 bases lay between the germline ends. Germline V gene lookup returns CDR1 SQVTM and CDR2 ANQGSEA. CDR3 sequence reads: CSVESATGDEQFF. CDR3 nucleotide sequence: TGCAGCGTTGAATCGGCCACTGGGGATGAGCAGTTCTTC.

This clonotype was recorded at least ten times. The chain links TRBV12-3 or TRBV12-4 to TRBJ2-1, with D perhaps TRBD2 (5 bases). The CDR3 length is 13 residues. Trimming took off 4 bases at V and 5 bases at J, with 9 bases between the two ends. The CDR3 bases are TGTGCCAGCAGTTCGGACTCTCACAATGAGCAGTTCTTC. This codes for CASSSDSHNEQFF.

J is TRBJ1-2 and V is TRBV29-1, with D perhaps matching TRBD1 (5 bases). Trimming left V 7 bases short and J 4 bases short, with 13 bases between. The CDR3 length is 12 residues. The germline CDR1 and CDR2 sequences are SQVTM and ANQGSEA. The CDR3 spells CSALQDSYGYTF. The CDR3 DNA reads TGCAGCGCGCTACAAGACAGCTATGGCTACACCTTC.

Details on this clonotype: Given a much more abundant clone one base away, this may be a read error. The gene calls are TRBV20-1 and TRBJ1-1, with TRBD1 matching 7 bases. Germline V gives CDR1 DFQATT, CDR2 SNEGSKA (reference sequence). This CDR3 spans 15 amino acids. The CDR3: CSAGRQGTMNTETFF. CDR3 coding DNA: TGCAGTGCTGGACGACAGGGAACCATGAACACTGAAACTTTCTTT.

This clonotype has only a few counts. The chain couples TRBV3-1 to TRBJ2-3; maybe TRBD2 (6 bases). Per the germline V gene, CDR1 is LGHDT and CDR2 is YNNKEL (reference sequence). V lost 1 base to trimming and J lost 2 bases, with 10 bases between them. The CDR3 is 15 amino acids. The CDR3 spells CASSQGTTTTDTQYF. CDR3 nucleotide sequence: TGTGCCAGCAGCCAAGGGACTACTACCACAGATACGCAGTATTTT.

This clonotype was counted many times. The chain uses TRBV7-9 and TRBJ2-7; a weak D match, TRBD1 (5 bases). Trimming stripped 1 base from V and 6 bases from J, with 13 bases between. This CDR3 region has 14 residues. Germline lookup yields CDR1 SEHNR and CDR2 FQNEAQ (reference sequence). The DNA for the CDR3 is TGTGCCAGCAGCTTAGAGGCAGGGATTTTCGAGCAGTACTTC. Translating gives CASSLEAGIFEQYF. The full variable domain, completed using reference TRBV7-9 and TRBJ2-7, is DTGVSQNPRHKITKRGQNVTFRCDPISEHNRLYWYRQTLGQGPEFLTYFQNEAQLEKSRLLSDRFSAERPKGSFSTLEIQRTEQGDSAMYLCASSLEAGIFEQYFGPGTRLTVT.